Following are 5 T cell receptor beta chains from one sample sequenced in a study of T cells expressing NK-cell markers. TCRdb re-called the 5' RACE reads and gives one entry per CDR3 protein, without DNA. There are roughly 450,000 distinct CDR3 sequences in the sample, with approximately 1.4% held by the top ten. The source material was blood T cells: a sorted CD56 or NKG2C T cell subset, CD4+ or CD8+ T cells, or bulk PBMC T cells (not recorded which). All receptors come from a woman aged 45-65 years in good health.

V usage is TRBV11-3 and J usage is TRBJ2-1. The length of the CDR3 is 14 residues. Germline values: CDR1 SGHNT, CDR2 YENEEA. The CDR3 region is CASSLVSASNEQFF.

The chain employs TRBV2 and TRBJ2-3; TCRdb names TRBD1, which stays unverified in the absence of DNA. The CDR3 is 15 residues long. CDR1 and CDR2 from the germline V gene are SNHLY and FYNNEI. The CDR3: CASTWGQGGADTQYF.

V gene TRBV14 combines with J gene TRBJ2-5; there is no DNA to check the TCRdb D call of TRBD2. CDR3 length equals 15 residues. Germline V gives CDR1 SGHDN, CDR2 FVKESK. The CDR3 sequence: CASSRILAYQETQYF. Filled out from reference TRBV14 and TRBJ2-5, the complete variable domain reads EAGVTQFPSHSVIEKGQTVTLRCDPISGHDNLYWYRRVMGKEIKFLLHFVKESKQDESGMPNNRFLAERTGGTYSTLKVQPAELEDSGVYFCASSRILAYQETQYFGPGTRLLVL.

The V and J genes are TRBV29-1 and TRBJ1-1; the TCRdb call, TRBD1, lacks DNA for checking. From germline, CDR1 is SQVTM and CDR2 ANQGSEA. The CDR3 extends over 14 amino acids. The CDR3 here is CSVDVAGLSTEAFF.

The chain employs TRBV7-9 and TRBJ2-3; TCRdb proposes TRBD2, but this gene call is untestable without DNA. Germline loops: CDR1 SEHNR, CDR2 FQNEAQ (reference sequence). This CDR3 is built from 15 residues. This CDR3 is CASSSMLGGTDTQYF.